The clone carrying this T cell receptor (beta chain) was detected many times. This sample stems from a study of T cells of healthy individuals. In TCRdb, the 5' RACE reads were re-called with MiXCR into one record per CDR3 protein. The table has around 98,000 distinct CDR3 sequences, roughly a sixth seen once; the top ten hold over 5%. The germline CDR1 and CDR2 sequences are ENHRY and SYGVKD. The CDR3 runs to 13 residues. V lost 3 bases and J 5 bases, leaving 9 bases between the germline ends. The sequence was obtained from a human donor in good health. The V and J genes are TRBV10-3 and TRBJ2-3; no firm D call. The CDR3 region has the DNA TGTGCCATCAGTGACCGGGCCAAAGATACGCAGTATTTT. Encoded protein: CAISDRAKDTQYF.